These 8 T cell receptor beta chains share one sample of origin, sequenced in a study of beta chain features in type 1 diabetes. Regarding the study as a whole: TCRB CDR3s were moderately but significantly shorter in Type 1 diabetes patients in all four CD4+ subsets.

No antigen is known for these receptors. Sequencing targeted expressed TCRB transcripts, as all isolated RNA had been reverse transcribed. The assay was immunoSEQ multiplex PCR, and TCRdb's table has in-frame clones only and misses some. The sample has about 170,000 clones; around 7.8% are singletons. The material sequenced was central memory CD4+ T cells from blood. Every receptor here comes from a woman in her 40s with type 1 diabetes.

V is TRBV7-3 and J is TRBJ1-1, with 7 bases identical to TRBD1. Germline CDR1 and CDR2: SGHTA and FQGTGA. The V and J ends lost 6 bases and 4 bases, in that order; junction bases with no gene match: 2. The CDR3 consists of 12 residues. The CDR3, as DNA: TGTGCCAGCAGTCCAGGGGGCACTGAAGCTTTCTTT. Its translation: CASSPGGTEAFF.

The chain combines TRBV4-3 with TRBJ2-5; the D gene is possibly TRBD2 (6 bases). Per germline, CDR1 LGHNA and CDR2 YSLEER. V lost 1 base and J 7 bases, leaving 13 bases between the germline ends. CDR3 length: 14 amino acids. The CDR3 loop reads CASSQGIVGGTQYF. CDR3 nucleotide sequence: TGCGCCAGCAGCCAAGGAATCGTGGGGGGGACCCAGTACTTC.

The CDR3 DNA reads as TGCAGTGCTACAGGGTCCCAGCCCCAGCATTTT. Its translation is CSATGSQPQHF. The chain joins TRBV20-1 to TRBJ1-5, with D possibly being TRBD1 (5 bases). Germline CDR1 DFQATT, CDR2 SNEGSKA (reference sequence). V gave up 4 bases and J gave up 7 bases, with 8 bases separating them. CDR3 size: 11 residues.

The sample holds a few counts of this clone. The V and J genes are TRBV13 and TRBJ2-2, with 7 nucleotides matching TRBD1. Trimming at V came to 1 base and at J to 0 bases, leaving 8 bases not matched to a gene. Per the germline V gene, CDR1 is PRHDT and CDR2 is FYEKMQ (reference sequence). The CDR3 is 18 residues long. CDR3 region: CASSLADRYLANTGELFF. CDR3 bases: TGTGCCAGCAGCTTAGCGGACAGGTACCTCGCGAACACCGGGGAGCTGTTTTTT.

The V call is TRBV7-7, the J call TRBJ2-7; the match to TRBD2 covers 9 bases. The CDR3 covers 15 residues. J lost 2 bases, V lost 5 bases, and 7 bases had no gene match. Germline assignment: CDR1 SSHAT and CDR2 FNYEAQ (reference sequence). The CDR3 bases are TGTGCCAGCAGCCGATCTAGCGGGGAGGCCTACGAGCAGTACTTC. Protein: CASSRSSGEAYEQYF.

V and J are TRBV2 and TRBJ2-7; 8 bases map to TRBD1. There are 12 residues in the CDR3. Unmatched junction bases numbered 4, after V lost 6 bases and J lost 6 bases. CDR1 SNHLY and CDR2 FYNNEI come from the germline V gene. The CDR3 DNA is TGTGCCAGCAGCCCGGACAGGGCCGAGCAGTACTTC. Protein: CASSPDRAEQYF.

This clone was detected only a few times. Here the CDR3 reads CASPPGTGGRGQPQHF. The CDR3 DNA reads TGTGCCAGCCCTCCCGGGACAGGGGGCCGAGGTCAGCCCCAGCATTTT. The rearrangement uses TRBV28 and TRBJ1-5; 12 positions agree with TRBD1. V was pared by 8 bases and J by 6 bases, with 11 bases of the junction left unmatched. The CDR3 covers 16 residues. Germline V CDR1 and CDR2: MDHEN, SYDVKM.

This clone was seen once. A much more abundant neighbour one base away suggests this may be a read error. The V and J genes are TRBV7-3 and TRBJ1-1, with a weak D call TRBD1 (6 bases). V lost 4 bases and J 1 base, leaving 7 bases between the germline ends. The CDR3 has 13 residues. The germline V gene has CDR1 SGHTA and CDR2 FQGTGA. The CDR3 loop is CASSSGQNTEAFF. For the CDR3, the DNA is TGTGCCAGCAGCTCGGGACAGAACACTGAAGCTTTCTTT.